The 4 T cell receptor beta chains below were found in one sample sequenced in a study of breast tumors, draining lymph nodes, adjacent tissues. Breast cancer patients provided tissue from their axillary draining lymph nodes. TCRdb analysed the multiplex PCR reads with MiXCR anew, one entry per CDR3 protein. There are about 120,000 distinct CDR3 sequences in the sample; 15% to 20% occur only once, and under 4.5% lies in the top ten. Sequenced input: axillary lymph node tissue. The receptor set was obtained from a female donor with breast cancer. Some clones in this sample may be carry-over from other donors' samples.

This clonotype was observed at least ten times. This chain uses TRBV10-3 with TRBJ2-3, with 9 bases fitting TRBD2. The CDR3 spans 15 residues. The germline V gene has CDR1 ENHRY and CDR2 SYGVKD. Trimming at V came to 7 bases and at J to 0 bases, leaving 5 bases not matched to a gene. The CDR3 spells CAIKRTSESTDTQYF. The DNA for the CDR3 is TGTGCCATCAAAAGGACTAGCGAGAGCACAGATACGCAGTATTTT.

This clonotype was seen repeatedly, ten times or more. The chain carries TRBV7-3 and TRBJ2-2; D may correspond to TRBD1 or TRBD2 (5 bases each). CDR1 SGHTA and CDR2 FQGTGA come from the germline V gene. This CDR3 is built from 16 residues. Trimming left V 4 bases short and J 1 base short, with 13 bases between. CDR3 loop: CASSSVGAMNTGELFF. As DNA, the CDR3 is TGTGCCAGCAGCTCCGTCGGGGCCATGAACACCGGGGAGCTGTTTTTT. The whole variable domain, filled in from reference TRBV7-3 and TRBJ2-2, reads GAGVSQTPSNKVTEKGKYVELRCDPISGHTALYWYRQSLGQGPEFLIYFQGTGAADDSGLPNDRFFAVRPEGSVSTLKIQRTERGDSAVYLCASSSVGAMNTGELFFGEGSRLTVL.

The table lists this clonotype with a few counts. The genes are TRBV28 and TRBJ2-1, with 10 bases fitting TRBD2. Germline CDR1 and CDR2: MDHEN and SYDVKM. This CDR3 has 16 amino acids. V lost 6 bases to trimming and J lost 0 bases; unmatched junction nucleotides: 5. The CDR3, as DNA: TGTGCCAGCAGCATACTAGCGGGGAACTCCTACAATGAGCAGTTCTTC. Translation: CASSILAGNSYNEQFF.

This clonotype was counted many times. The chain couples TRBV4-1 to TRBJ2-3; 7 bases align to TRBD2. The CDR3 covers 16 residues. J lost 2 bases, V lost 0 bases, and 5 bases had no gene match. The germline gives CDR1 MGHRA, CDR2 YSYEKL. For the CDR3, the DNA is TGCGCCAGCAGCCAAGAAGTACTAGCGTTCACAGATACGCAGTATTTT. Its translation: CASSQEVLAFTDTQYF.